The present TCR beta chain was sequenced within a study of blood T cell repertoires in COVID-19 (TCRdb year 2020). Broadly, across the study: Collaborator samples came from the United States, Italy and Spain and covered acute and convalescent phases of COVID-19. The samples were drawn from the first 160 participants of the ongoing ImmuneRACE study and from over 950 subjects provided by 6 global collaborators. Subjects who had been exposed to COVID-19, were actively infected with it, or had recovered from it provided the deeply sampled blood TCRbeta repertoires that made up the dataset. Nearly every sample came with metadata listing a de-identified subject ID, COVID-19 status, age in years and sex. The repertoires were made available in a free public database intended to serve as a resource for research on the immune response to SARS-CoV-2. Where available, HLA class I and class II types were taken from metadata supplied by the sample provider and were not determined by assay-based typing. The material from the prospective study consisted of cDNA or gDNA derived from T cells, B-cell-depleted T cells, or PBMCs. Overall study outcomes, separate from this receptor: How much clinical and demographic metadata was included differed by source and by participant, and the metadata was provided uncurated.

TCRbeta CDR3 regions were amplified from genomic DNA by means of the immunoSEQ Assay, a bias-controlled multiplex PCR. The original methods were these. Nucleated cell counts per sample were estimated from amplification of reference gene primers within the assay. To quantify the absolute abundance of each unique TCRbeta CDR3 rearrangement, sequence reads were collapsed and filtered. For each sample, productive Simpson clonality was calculated as the square root of Simpson's diversity index across productive rearrangements. The clones in this table, taken by TCRdb from immuneACCESS, are in-frame only. Not every clone is retained; where verified, under half of the shortfall comes from an unresolved V gene, and the cause of the rest is unknown. Clone size and V and J calls were adopted from that table, with D and trimming inferred from the DNA. The sample table holds roughly 280,000 clones, of which 89% were seen once. Of the sample, more than 1.5% is held by the ten largest clones.

In the case of this clone: The antigen this receptor binds is unknown. It has no much larger one-base neighbor in the sample; base qualities were not kept.

Participants in the prospective study were enrolled through a virtual design, were aged roughly 18 to 100 years, and lived in about 25 United States geographic areas. In the prospective study, participants were assigned to cohorts based on the clinical history participants reported in a screening survey and a study questionnaire. ImmuneRACE Cohort 3 recovered participants were defined by two consecutive negative NP/OP PCR tests, healthcare professional clearance, or symptom resolution. In the prospective study, mobile phlebotomists collected whole blood, serum and a nasopharyngeal or oropharyngeal swab from each participant. Additional blood draws and questionnaires over a 2-month period could optionally be provided by prospective study participants. Before DNA extraction, blood samples from the prospective study were shipped at room temperature or frozen. Looking up the germline V gene yields CDR1 SNHLY and CDR2 FYNNEI. Taken from cysteine to phenylalanine, the CDR3 has 13 residues. The read is trimmed to its CDR3 DNA, 39 bases read in frame from base 1. V sheds 4 bases and J sheds 6 bases, leaving 12 bases between their ends.

The rearrangement combines TRBV2 with TRBJ1-2; matching of 6 bases hints at TRBD1 as the D gene. The sample taken for sequencing was PBMCs or T cells enriched from blood (not recorded which). This TCR derives from a woman aged 60-75 years who had recovered from COVID-19. The nucleotide sequence is given as TGTGCCAGCAGTGTTACAGGGCTGAATGGCTACACCTTC. Its protein is CASSVTGLNGYTF.